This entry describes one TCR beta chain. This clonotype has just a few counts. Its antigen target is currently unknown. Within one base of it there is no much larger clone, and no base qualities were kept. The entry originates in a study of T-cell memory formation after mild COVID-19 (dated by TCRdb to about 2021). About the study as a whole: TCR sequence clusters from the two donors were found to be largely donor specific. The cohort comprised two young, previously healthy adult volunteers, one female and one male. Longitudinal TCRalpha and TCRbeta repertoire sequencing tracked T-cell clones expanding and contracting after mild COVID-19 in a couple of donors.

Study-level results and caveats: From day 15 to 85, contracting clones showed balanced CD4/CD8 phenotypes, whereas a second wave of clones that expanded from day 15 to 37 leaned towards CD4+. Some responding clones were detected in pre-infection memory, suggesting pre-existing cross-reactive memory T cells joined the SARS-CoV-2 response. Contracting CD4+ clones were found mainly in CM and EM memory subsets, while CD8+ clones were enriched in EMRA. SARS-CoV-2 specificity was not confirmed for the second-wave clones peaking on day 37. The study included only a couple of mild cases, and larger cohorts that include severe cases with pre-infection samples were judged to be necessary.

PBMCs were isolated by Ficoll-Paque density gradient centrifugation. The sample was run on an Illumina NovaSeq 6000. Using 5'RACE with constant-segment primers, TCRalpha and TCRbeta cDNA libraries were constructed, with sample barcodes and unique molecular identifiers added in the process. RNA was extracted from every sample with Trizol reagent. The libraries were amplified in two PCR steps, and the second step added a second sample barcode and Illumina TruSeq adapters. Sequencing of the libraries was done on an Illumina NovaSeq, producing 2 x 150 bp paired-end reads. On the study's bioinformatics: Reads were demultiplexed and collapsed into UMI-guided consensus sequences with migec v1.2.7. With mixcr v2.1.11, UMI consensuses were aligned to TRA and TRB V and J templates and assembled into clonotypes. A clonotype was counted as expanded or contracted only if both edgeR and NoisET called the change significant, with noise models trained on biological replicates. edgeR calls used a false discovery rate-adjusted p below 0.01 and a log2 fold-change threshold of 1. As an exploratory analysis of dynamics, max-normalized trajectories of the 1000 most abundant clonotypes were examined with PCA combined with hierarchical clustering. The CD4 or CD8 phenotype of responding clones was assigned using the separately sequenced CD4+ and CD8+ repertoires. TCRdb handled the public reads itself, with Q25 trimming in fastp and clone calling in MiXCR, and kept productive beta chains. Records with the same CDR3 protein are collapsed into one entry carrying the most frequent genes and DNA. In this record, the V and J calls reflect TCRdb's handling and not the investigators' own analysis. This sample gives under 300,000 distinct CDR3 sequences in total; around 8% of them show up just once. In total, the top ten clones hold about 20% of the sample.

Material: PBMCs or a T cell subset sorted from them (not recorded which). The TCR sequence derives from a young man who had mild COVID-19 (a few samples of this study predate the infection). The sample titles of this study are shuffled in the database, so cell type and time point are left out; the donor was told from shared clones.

The nucleotide sequence is given as TGTGCCAGCAGCTTGCGGGCGGGGCTTCACTATGGCTACACCTTC. The encoded protein is CASSLRAGLHYGYTF. In this chain, TRBV5-5 is recombined with TRBJ1-2; the D region possibly corresponds to TRBD1 (5 bases align). CDR1 and CDR2, looked up from the germline V gene (reference sequence), are SGHKS and YYEKEE. The germline ends are 13 bases apart after V is trimmed by 1 base and J by 3 bases. Measured from the cysteine to the phenylalanine, the CDR3 is 15 residues long. The sequence is cut down to CDR3 DNA, 45 bases in frame from base 1.